This T cell receptor gamma chain is from a study of gamma delta lymphoproliferative disorders and STAT genes. In the study overall: The LymphoTrack Dx TCRG Assay amplified gamma chains from at least 50 ng of genomic DNA.

The receptor sequences were amplified from genomic DNA of peripheral blood mononuclear cells. TCRdb reanalysed the multiplex PCR reads via CATT. Of under 500 gamma-chain clones in the sample, about 15% were seen once. The specimen was blood. The sequence was obtained from a human donor with gamma-delta T-cell large granular lymphocyte leukemia.

CDR3 bases: TGTGCCACCTGGGACGAGTTATTATGGAAGAAACTCTTT. Encoded protein: CATWDELLWKKLF. The chain has TRGV2 and TRGJ1 or TRGJ2. TCRdb does not report a J gene; here it was assigned by matching the DNA to germline references. This CDR3 is 13 amino acids long. V lost 2 bases, J lost 10 bases, and 11 bases stayed unmatched. CDR1 EGSNGY and CDR2 YDSYNSKV come from the germline V gene.